This T cell receptor beta chain was recorded in a study of T cell changes during pregnancy in multiple sclerosis. Germline CDR1 is SGHVS and CDR2 is FQNEAQ. The CDR3 has 14 amino acids. Trimming took 5 bases from V and 6 from J; bases not matched to a gene: 2. The repertoire was sequenced with immunoSEQ multiplex PCR; TCRdb's copy has only in-frame clones and lacks some. The sample includes 40,000 to 60,000 clones, over 85% seen only once; the top ten take about 0.36%. The sample was CD4+ T cells from peripheral blood mononuclear cells, taken before pregnancy. The clonotype originates from a female donor with multiple sclerosis, enrolled in a pregnancy study. V gene TRBV7-8 combines with J gene TRBJ2-1, with 12 bases matching TRBD1. CDR3 DNA sequence: TGTGCCAGCAGCCGGGACAGGGGGCTCAATGAGCAGTTCTTC. It codes for CASSRDRGLNEQFF. Variable domain in full (rest from reference TRBV7-8 and TRBJ2-1): GAGVSQSPRYKVAKRGQDVALRCDPISGHVSLFWYQQALGQGPEFLTYFQNEAQLDKSGLPSDRFFAERPEGSVSTLKIQRTQQEDSAVYLCASSRDRGLNEQFFGPGTRLTVL.